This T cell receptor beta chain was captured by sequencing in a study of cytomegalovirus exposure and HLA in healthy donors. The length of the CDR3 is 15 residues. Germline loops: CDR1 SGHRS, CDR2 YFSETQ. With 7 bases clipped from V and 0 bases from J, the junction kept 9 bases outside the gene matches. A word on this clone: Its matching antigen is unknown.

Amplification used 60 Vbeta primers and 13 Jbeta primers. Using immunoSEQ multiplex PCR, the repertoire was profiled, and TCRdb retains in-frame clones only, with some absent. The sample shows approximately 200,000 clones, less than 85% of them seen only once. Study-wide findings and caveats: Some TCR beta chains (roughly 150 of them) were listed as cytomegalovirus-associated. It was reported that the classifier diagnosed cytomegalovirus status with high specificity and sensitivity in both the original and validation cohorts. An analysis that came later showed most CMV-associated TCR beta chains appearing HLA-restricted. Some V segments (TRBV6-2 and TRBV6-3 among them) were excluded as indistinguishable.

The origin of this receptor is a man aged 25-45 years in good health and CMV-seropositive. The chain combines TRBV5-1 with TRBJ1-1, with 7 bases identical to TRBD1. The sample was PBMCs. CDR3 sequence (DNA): TGCGCCAGCGGGGGAGGAGGGACAGTGAACACTGAAGCTTTCTTT. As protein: CASGGGGTVNTEAFF.